The T cell receptor beta chain under discussion was sequenced for a study of T cell responses to AZD1222 COVID-19 vaccine. Study in general: Pooling of second doses given at about 4 or about 12 weeks was done. Study-level findings and limits: AZD1222 recipients seropositive at baseline numbered only 5 or 6. Repertoire sampling occurred only after the peak T cell response. Close to half of spike-specific TCRs reportedly recognize unmutated variant regions.

In regard to this clone: Its cognate antigen is unknown.

Germline CDR1 SGHTA, CDR2 FQGTGA. The ends were cut back, 2 bases at V and 1 base at J, with 10 bases in the middle. CDR3 length: 15 amino acids. Clones were read by immunoSEQ multiplex PCR, and TCRdb kept only the in-frame ones, dropping some. The sample consists of about 150,000 clones, approximately 90% of them appearing once. V and J are TRBV7-3 and TRBJ2-3; D possibly corresponds to TRBD2 (6 bases). The receptor was isolated from an adult in good health. The sample here was peripheral blood, taken on day 0 of AZD1222 vaccination. CDR3 nucleotides: TGTGCCAGCAGCTTAGATGGAGGGGGCACAGATACGCAGTATTTT. Its protein product is CASSLDGGGTDTQYF.